This T cell receptor beta chain is from a study of T cells after yellow fever vaccination. TCRdb re-called the 5' RACE reads through MiXCR, storing one row per CDR3 protein. The repertoire holds 300,000 to 350,000 distinct CDR3 sequences, with under 5% as singletons. J was trimmed by 6 bases and V by 3 bases; bases with no gene match: 12. CDR1 is SGHRS and CDR2 is YFSETQ in the germline V gene. CDR3 size: 17 residues. The receptor's source is a young man who received the YFV17D yellow fever vaccine. Here the sequenced sample was PBMCs, taken 5 days after the yellow fever booster vaccination. The rearrangement links TRBV5-1 to TRBJ2-2; 9 nucleotides align to TRBD2. The CDR3 loop is CASSSPFQRGDAGELFF. The CDR3 nucleotides are TGCGCCAGCAGCTCACCCTTTCAGCGGGGGGACGCCGGGGAGCTGTTTTTT.